These T cell receptor beta chains were read from a single sample in a study of cytomegalovirus exposure and HLA in healthy donors. Sequenced by immunoSEQ multiplex PCR; TCRdb stores in-frame clones only, minus some. The sample has around 230,000 clones; around 80% are singletons. The sequencing sample was made of PBMCs. Receptors originate from a boy aged 5-17 years in good health and CMV-seronegative. Both conserved end residues are part of each CDR3. A D gene is named only where the DNA matches it firmly. Clone size is given for some rows only: seen once, a few or many times, or a class if the clone is expanded.

.,.,TRBV2,TRBJ2-7,CASSEVRGNWDEQYF,TGTGCCAGCAGTGAAGTTCGGGGGAACTGGGACGAGCAGTACTTC
.,.,TRBV5-6,TRBJ2-1,CASSWPDRNYEQFF,TGTGCCAGCAGCTGGCCCGACAGGAACTATGAGCAGTTCTTC
.,few,TRBV7-2,TRBJ1-1,CASSLKGGTEAFF,TGTGCCAGCAGCTTAAAAGGGGGTACTGAAGCTTTCTTT
TRBD1,.,TRBV19,TRBJ1-1,CASSDRGRENTEAFF,TGTGCCAGTAGCGACAGGGGTAGGGAGAACACTGAAGCTTTCTTT
TRBD1,.,TRBV11-2,TRBJ1-4,CASRTDWDSPVF,TGTGCCAGCAGGACGGACTGGGACAGCCCAGTTTTT
.,once,TRBV11-3,TRBJ1-1,CASSLVFPGYTEAFF,TGTGCCAGCAGCTTAGTTTTCCCCGGTTACACTGAAGCTTTCTTT
TRBD1,.,TRBV4-2,TRBJ1-1,CASSQGQRNTEAFF,TGTGCCAGCAGCCAGGGACAGAGGAACACTGAAGCTTTCTTT
TRBD1,.,TRBV6-4,TRBJ2-1,CASSDSRTGGNEQFF,TGTGCCAGCAGTGACTCACGGACAGGGGGCAATGAGCAGTTCTTC
.,.,TRBV7-2,TRBJ1-4,CASSFSAANEKLFF,TGTGCCAGCAGCTTTTCGGCGGCTAATGAAAAACTGTTTTTT
TRBD2,.,TRBV4-1,TRBJ2-3,CASSQGRTRGMGPDTQYF,TGCGCCAGCAGCCAAGGTAGGACTAGGGGAATGGGGCCAGATACGCAGTATTTT
TRBD1,.,TRBV11-3,TRBJ2-3,CASGWTGSTDTQYF,TGTGCCAGCGGTTGGACAGGGAGCACAGATACGCAGTATTTT
TRBD1,.,TRBV18,TRBJ1-4,CASSPGQGEEGNEKLFF,TGTGCCAGCTCACCCGGACAGGGTGAAGAGGGTAATGAAAAACTGTTTTTT
.,few,TRBV6-5,TRBJ1-5,CASSRTVYSNQPQHF,TGTGCCAGCAGCAGGACAGTTTATAGCAATCAGCCCCAGCATTTT
.,.,TRBV15,TRBJ1-5,CATSRWTARLNQPQHF,TGTGCCACCAGCAGGTGGACAGCCAGGCTCAATCAGCCCCAGCATTTT
.,.,TRBV12-5,TRBJ2-7,CASGYRVGEQYF,TGTGCTAGTGGTTACAGGGTAGGCGAGCAGTACTTC
.,few,TRBV5-1,TRBJ2-7,CASSEQGEQYF,TGCGCCAGCAGCGAGCAGGGCGAGCAGTACTTC
.,.,TRBV10-2,TRBJ2-7,CASSESRGSKRYEQYF,TGCGCCAGCAGTGAGTCTCGGGGGTCCAAAAGATACGAGCAGTACTTC
.,.,TRBV7-8,TRBJ2-3,CASSRRSGSTDTQYF,TGTGCCAGCAGCCGACGGAGTGGGAGCACAGATACGCAGTATTTT
.,.,TRBV5-1,TRBJ1-4,CASSLWSYRNEKLFF,TGCGCCAGCAGCTTGTGGTCGTACAGGAATGAAAAACTGTTTTTT
.,.,TRBV7-9,TRBJ1-1,CASSYWEGETEAFF,TGTGCCAGCAGCTATTGGGAGGGTGAGACTGAAGCTTTCTTT
TRBD2,.,TRBV5-1,TRBJ2-1,CASSLVAVAGDYNEQFF,TGCGCCAGCAGCTTGGTTGCGGTAGCGGGAGATTACAATGAGCAGTTCTTC